Presented here are 18 T cell receptor beta chains from one specimen sequenced in a study of cytomegalovirus exposure and HLA in healthy donors. Produced via immunoSEQ multiplex PCR; TCRdb's table is partial and in-frame only. The sample shows 110,000 or so clones, more than 70% of them seen only once. Sequencing was carried out using PBMCs. All receptors derive from a woman aged 25 to 39 in good health and CMV-seronegative.

The gene calls are TRBV10-1 and TRBJ2-1, with TRBD1 as a possible D gene (6 bases). The V end was cut by 2 bases, the J end by 5 bases, with 7 bases between. This CDR3 comprises 13 residues. Germline V gives CDR1 WNHNN, CDR2 SYGVQD (reference sequence). CDR3 protein: CASSETGNNEQFF. As DNA, the CDR3 is TGCGCCAGCAGTGAGACAGGGAACAATGAGCAGTTCTTC.

The rearrangement links TRBV7-8 to TRBJ1-2; D is unclear. Germline loops: CDR1 SGHVS, CDR2 FQNEAQ. The CDR3 runs 14 residues. V shed 1 base and J shed 4 bases, with 10 bases lying between them. CDR3 protein: CASSLDAGGYGYTF. CDR3 nucleotides: TGTGCCAGCAGCTTAGATGCCGGTGGCTATGGCTACACCTTC.

V is TRBV4-1 and J is TRBJ2-5; 7 bases map to TRBD2. V dropped 4 bases and J dropped 9; count of bases not matched to a gene: 8. Germline values: CDR1 MGHRA, CDR2 YSYEKL. This CDR3 comprises 13 residues. The CDR3 loop is CASSREGPRAQYF. The DNA for the CDR3 is TGCGCCAGCAGCCGGGAGGGCCCGAGGGCCCAGTACTTC.

The chain has TRBV7-2 and TRBJ2-3, with 8 bases aligning to TRBD2. The CDR3 sequence is 14 residues long. The V segment lost 1 base and the J segment 4 bases; nucleotides outside the gene matches: 1. Germline loops: CDR1 SGHTA, CDR2 FQGNSA. The chain's CDR3 is CASSLVAGPDTQYF. DNA for the CDR3: TGTGCCAGCAGCTTAGTAGCGGGGCCAGATACGCAGTATTTT.

The chain uses TRBV20-1 and TRBJ2-7; TRBD1 agrees at 7 bases. Germline lookup yields CDR1 DFQATT and CDR2 SNEGSKA (reference sequence). The CDR3 runs to 11 residues. With 6 bases clipped from V and 4 bases from J, the junction kept 3 bases outside the gene matches. CDR3 region: CSAKGQYEQYF. CDR3 coding DNA: TGCAGTGCGAAGGGACAGTACGAGCAGTACTTC.

The chain combines TRBV6-1 with TRBJ2-7, with no clear D. The V and J ends lost 7 bases and 0 bases respectively, with 13 bases between them. Per the germline V gene, CDR1 is MNHNS and CDR2 is SASEGT. The CDR3 consists of 14 residues. The DNA for the CDR3 is TGTGCCAGCAATGCTAAGAAGAGCTCCTACGAGCAGTACTTC. Protein product: CASNAKKSSYEQYF.

The J gene is TRBJ1-3, the V gene TRBV7-2; the match to TRBD1 covers 9 bases. The J segment lost 2 bases and the V segment lost 5 bases, leaving 7 bases of the junction unmatched. The CDR3 totals 16 residues. Germline-derived CDR1 and CDR2 are SGHTA and FQGNSA. The CDR3 reads CASSAPGTGTGNTIYF. CDR3 in DNA: TGTGCCAGCAGCGCCCCCGGGACAGGGACTGGAAACACCATATATTTT.

This clone was seen a single time. This chain joins TRBV6-5 and TRBJ2-3; 7 nucleotides agree with TRBD1. Germline-derived CDR1 and CDR2 are MNHEY and SVGAGI. Trimming cost V 6 bases and J 4 bases; bases outside gene matches: 10. CDR3 length equals 15 residues. In DNA, the CDR3 is TGTGCCAGCAGGATTACAGGGGTTGGGGCAGATACGCAGTATTTT. It yields the protein CASRITGVGADTQYF.

The chain recombines TRBV19 with TRBJ2-1; 9 nucleotides agree with TRBD2. The CDR3 runs 14 residues. Trimming took 3 bases from V and 7 from J; bases not matched to a gene: 4. Germline values: CDR1 LNHDA, CDR2 SQIVND (reference sequence). The CDR3: CASSIGGGGNEQFF. CDR3 DNA sequence: TGTGCCAGTAGTATTGGCGGGGGGGGTAATGAGCAGTTCTTC.

The J gene is TRBJ2-1, the V gene TRBV2; 9 bases map to TRBD1. This CDR3 comprises 13 residues. CDR1 and CDR2 (germline): SNHLY, FYNNEI. After removal of 8 bases from V and 6 bases from J, the junction contained 5 bases not matched to a gene. The CDR3 coding sequence is TGTGCCAGCGCGGGACAGGGTGTCAATGAGCAGTTCTTC. Amino acid sequence: CASAGQGVNEQFF.

The chain has TRBV7-9 and TRBJ2-7, with D tentatively TRBD2 (5 bases). V lost 0 bases and J 3 bases, leaving 9 bases between the germline ends. The CDR3 covers 14 residues. CDR1 is SEHNR and CDR2 is FQNEAQ in the germline V gene (reference sequence). Here the CDR3 reads CASSLAGVVYEQYF. For the CDR3, the DNA is TGTGCCAGCAGCTTAGCCGGGGTTGTCTACGAGCAGTACTTC.

J is TRBJ2-7 and V is TRBV19; 8 nucleotides agree with TRBD2. This CDR3 has 13 residues. V was clipped by 6 bases and J by 3 bases; unmatched bases: 4. The germline V gene has CDR1 LNHDA and CDR2 SQIVND (reference sequence). CDR3 sequence reads: CASRAGLVYEQYF. As DNA, the CDR3 is TGTGCCAGTAGAGCGGGACTAGTCTACGAGCAGTACTTC.

The V and J genes are TRBV10-3 and TRBJ1-5; D is undetermined. There are 15 residues in the CDR3. V lost 2 bases and J lost 6, with 14 bases in between. Germline V gene lookup returns CDR1 ENHRY and CDR2 SYGVKD. The CDR3 bases are TGTGCCATCAGTGAGGGTTCGGGGTCCAGTCAGCCCCAGCATTTT. This gives the protein CAISEGSGSSQPQHF.

This clone was seen just once. This chain uses TRBV30 with TRBJ1-4; tentative D call: TRBD1 (6 bases). V was shortened by 5 bases and J by 7 bases, with 11 bases between the two germline ends. Germline V gives CDR1 GTSNPN, CDR2 SVGIG (reference sequence). This CDR3 contains 12 residues. The CDR3: CAWQGGGEKLFF. The CDR3 DNA reads TGTGCCTGGCAAGGGGGGGGTGAAAAACTGTTTTTT.

This chain uses TRBV2 with TRBJ2-7; the D gene is possibly TRBD1 (6 bases). The length of the CDR3 is 11 residues. The germline V gene has CDR1 SNHLY and CDR2 FYNNEI. Trimming left V 4 bases short and J 6 bases short, with 7 bases between. CDR3 bases: TGTGCCAGCAGTGGGGGGCGCGAGCAGTACTTC. Amino acids: CASSGGREQYF.

This clone was seen a few times. The chain combines TRBV19 with TRBJ1-5, with D possibly TRBD1 on 6 matching bases. The CDR3 sequence is 13 residues long. Germline V gene data show CDR1 as LNHDA and CDR2 as SQIVND (reference sequence). Trimming cost V 8 bases and J 3 bases, with 11 bases left between them. DNA of the CDR3: TGTGCCAGTGGACACAGGGTCAATCAGCCCCAGCATTTT. Residues: CASGHRVNQPQHF.

The rearrangement uses TRBV5-4 and TRBJ2-5, with D possibly matching TRBD2 (5 bases). Trimming left V 2 bases short and J 5 bases short, with 10 bases between. In germline, CDR1 is SGHNT, CDR2 YYREEE (reference sequence). CDR3 length equals 13 residues. The CDR3 nucleotides are TGTGCCAGCAGCTTACCTCCGGGGGAGACCCAGTACTTC. Protein product: CASSLPPGETQYF.

This clone was found a few times. The gene calls are TRBV27 and TRBJ1-5; D unclear. V lost 4 bases and J 5 bases, leaving 9 bases between the germline ends. CDR1 and CDR2 from the germline V gene are MNHEY and SMNVEV (reference sequence). CDR3 length equals 13 residues. The DNA of the CDR3 is TGTGCCAGCAGTTATCGTCCCGATCAGCCCCAGCATTTT. Amino acids: CASSYRPDQPQHF.